This paragraph covers one T cell receptor beta chain sequence. There is no known antigen for this receptor. Base qualities are not recorded, but no much larger clone differs from it by a single base. TCRbeta CDR3 regions were profiled by bias-controlled multiplex PCR amplification of genomic DNA with the immunoSEQ Assay. In the original analysis: To quantify the absolute abundance of each unique TCRbeta CDR3 region, the sequences were collapsed and filtered. Differential abundance was tested with two models: a binomial (Fisher-equivalent) model and a beta-binomial model that adds time-dependent variance fitted from healthy donors. Any clone with fewer than 5 combined templates was excluded, and a clone was called differentially abundant if its Benjamini-Hochberg FDR was below 0.01. In the beta-binomial model, variance was expressed as a function of the total template count across the two samples, in the form v = (b*log(k)+a)^2. TCRdb took over this immuneACCESS table, retaining in-frame rearrangements with V and J assigned. Such tables are incomplete; in checked studies, under half of the missing clones stem from an unresolved V gene, and the remainder is unexplained. The DNA was the basis for D and trimming; V, J and clone size are from that table. This sample is represented by more than 85,000 clones; about nine tenths of them were singletons. Approximately 14% of the sample comes from the top ten.

The source of the sample is a study of identifying expanded T cells in peripheral blood (dated by TCRdb to between 2018 and 2021). About the full investigation: Technical replicates were generated by sequencing separate aliquots of the same genomic DNA pool, and four replicates were compared pairwise.

The study at large found these results: Variance in clone template counts between two-week samples significantly increased with total template count across all healthy donors. The authors expected that biological variance in healthy repertoires might rise further over much longer intervals, such as months to years. Both the number of clones called differentially abundant and the false-positive rate were significantly reduced by the beta-binomial model across all healthy-donor time intervals. Between technical replicates the binomial model flagged roughly 1.1 differentially abundant clones, whereas over about 2 weeks the binomial model flagged about 16.4 and over approximately four weeks 19 to 20.

The CDR3 spans 9 residues, from the cysteine through the phenylalanine. The entry retains the CDR3 DNA only, 27 bases that are in frame from base 1. The germline V gene (reference sequence) sets CDR1 to DFQATT and CDR2 to SNEGSKA. During the collection period, no infections or other immune events were recorded for the healthy donors. To calibrate time-dependent variance in a beta-binomial model of T-cell clone differential abundance, blood repertoires from healthy donors were used as a training cohort. The training cohort included 10 or so healthy donors, of whom 3 were female and 7 were male. An age range of about 29 to 65 years, with an average of 43 years, was recorded for the donors. Whole blood, obtained from a commercial supplier, was collected from each healthy donor at three time points spaced approximately two weeks apart. For immunosequencing, genomic DNA was extracted from whole blood that had not been sorted.

Sequenced: blood. Recombination joined TRBV20-1 with TRBJ1-2, with the identity of the D gene unclear. The receptor was derived from a person between 18 and 75 years old in good health. The DNA reads TGCAGAATTTTGGATGGCTACACCTTC. Its protein product is CRILDGYTF.